This note documents a single T cell receptor (beta chain) sequence. The sample carries other DNA sequences with the same CDR3. The V and J ends lost 1 base and 3 bases respectively, with 6 bases between them. Germline loops: CDR1 MGHRA, CDR2 YSYEKL. This CDR3 has 13 amino acids. In the source study's methods: Reference gene primer amplification in the assay estimated nucleated cell counts. Profiling relied on immunoSEQ multiplex PCR, and the TCRdb table lists in-frame clones only, not all of them. Clonal size and the V and J genes are those of that table, whereas D and trimming came from the DNA. The repertoire has about 100,000 clones, 92% of them found once; the top ten carry around 5.7%. This record comes from a study of blood T cell repertoires in COVID-19. Overall study context: Sites across the United States, Italy and Spain contributed samples from acute and convalescent COVID-19. T cells, B-cell-depleted T cells, or PBMCs provided the cDNA or gDNA that served as material.

The V gene is TRBV4-1, the J gene TRBJ1-2, with no clear D. This TCR came from a man in his 70s with acute or convalescent COVID-19. The specimen was peripheral blood. The CDR3 spells CASSQAGDYGYTF. CDR3 coding DNA: TGCGCCAGCAGCCAAGCAGGTGACTATGGCTACACCTTC.